Listed below are T cell receptor beta chains from one sample, sequenced in a study of CD8 T cells in Susac syndrome. TCRdb re-derived calls from the immunoSEQ multiplex PCR reads in MiXCR, one entry per CDR3 protein. The repertoire has about 180,000 distinct CDR3 sequences, 95% of them found once; the top ten carry around 0.16%. Material: CD8+ T cells from PBMCs. The origin of the receptors is a human donor with multiple sclerosis. Both conserved end residues are part of each CDR3. The order of the fields is clone size, D gene, V gene, J gene, CDR3 DNA, CDR3 protein. D genes are given only for firm matches. Some rows have no size entry. The others give once, few or many, or a class for an expanded clone.

few,NA,TRBV6-5,TRBJ1-5,TGTGCCAGCAGTTTCCTGGTGGGGTATAGCAATCAGCCCCAGCATTTT,CASSFLVGYSNQPQHF
few,NA,TRBV7-3,TRBJ2-5,TGTGCCAGCAGCTTATCGCGGCAAGAGACCCAGTACTTC,CASSLSRQETQYF
NA,NA,TRBV14,TRBJ2-3,TGTGCCAGCAGCCAAGAGCGACACCGCACAGATACGCAGTATTTT,CASSQERHRTDTQYF
NA,NA,TRBV18,TRBJ2-1,TGTGCCAGCTCACCAATTGGAGACTACAATGAGCAGTTCTTC,CASSPIGDYNEQFF
NA,NA,TRBV11-2,TRBJ2-3,TGTGCCAGCAGCTTAGATCTGGGGATCTCGGTTGGAGATACGCAGTATTTT,CASSLDLGISVGDTQYF
NA,NA,TRBV30,TRBJ2-1,TGTGCCTGGAGTGTAGGTTCCAGCGGGACAAATGAGCAGTTCTTC,CAWSVGSSGTNEQFF
NA,NA,TRBV5-4,TRBJ2-1,TGTGCCAGCAGCTTGCGTTCTAGTAGGTGGGAAAATGAGCAGTTCTTC,CASSLRSSRWENEQFF
NA,NA,TRBV27,TRBJ1-6,TGTGCCAGCAGTTTAATGCCGGGGGCATATAATTCACCCCTCCACTTT,CASSLMPGAYNSPLHF
once,TRBD2,TRBV30,TRBJ2-1,TGTGCCTGGAGATTTGGGCTAGCGGGAGGGCCGGGGCTCGATGAGCAGTTCTTC,CAWRFGLAGGPGLDEQFF
NA,NA,TRBV27,TRBJ2-1,TGTGCCAGCCTCCCCGCGGGGCGTAATGAGCAGTTCTTC,CASLPAGRNEQFF
few,NA,TRBV27,TRBJ1-2,TGTGCCAGCAGTTTCGGTCAGGGGATCTATGGCTACACCTTC,CASSFGQGIYGYTF
NA,TRBD2,TRBV9,TRBJ2-3,TGTGCCAGCAGCGTAGCTAGCGGGGCCACAGATACGCAGTATTTT,CASSVASGATDTQYF
NA,TRBD1,TRBV24-1,TRBJ2-3,TGTGCCACCAGTGACTGGACAGGGAGCACAGATACGCAGTATTTT,CATSDWTGSTDTQYF
NA,NA,TRBV30,TRBJ1-2,TGTGCCTCGTCCGGTTGGGAATCTAACTATGGCTACACCTTC,CASSGWESNYGYTF
NA,NA,TRBV5-6,TRBJ2-7,TGTGCCAGCAGCTTGTCCCTTGATATCTACGAGCAGTACTTC,CASSLSLDIYEQYF
NA,TRBD2,TRBV13,TRBJ2-7,TGTGCCAGCAGCTTAGGACTAGCGGGGGATTACTACGAGCAGTACTTC,CASSLGLAGDYYEQYF
NA,TRBD2,TRBV29-1,TRBJ2-1,TGCAGCGTTGTAGCGGGAGGGCCTAGCAATGAGCAGTTCTTC,CSVVAGGPSNEQFF
once,NA,TRBV24-1,TRBJ2-3,TGTGCCACCAGCCCAGATACGCAGTATTTT,CATSPDTQYF
NA,NA,TRBV7-9,TRBJ1-1,TGTGCCAGCAGCGTAAGACAGCCGTTGACTAACACTGAAGCTTTCTTT,CASSVRQPLTNTEAFF
NA,NA,TRBV3-1,TRBJ1-1,TGTGCCAGCAGCCAAAAACCAGTCGACAGACTCTCATTAAACACTGAAGCTTTCTTT,CASSQKPVDRLSLNTEAFF
NA,TRBD1,TRBV27,TRBJ2-4,TGTGCCAGCAGTTTCTATTCGGGACAGGGGAACATTCAGTACTTC,CASSFYSGQGNIQYF
NA,TRBD2,TRBV20-1,TRBJ2-7,TGCAGTGCTAGAGACCTAGCGGGAGGGCCGTACGAGCAGTACTTC,CSARDLAGGPYEQYF
NA,NA,TRBV4-1,TRBJ2-1,TGCGCCAGCAGCCAAGCGGCCCGTGAGCAGTTCTTC,CASSQAAREQFF
NA,TRBD1,TRBV14,TRBJ2-1,TGTGCCAGCAATTCTCTGGCGTCAGGGGGCACAAATGAGCAGTTCTTC,CASNSLASGGTNEQFF
NA,NA,TRBV20-1,TRBJ2-5,TGCAGTGCTCCGCGGGAGAGGGGGGAGACCCAGTACTTC,CSAPRERGETQYF
NA,NA,TRBV7-3,TRBJ2-2,TGTGCCAGCAGCCCAGTGGTCGACACCGGGGAGCTGTTTTTT,CASSPVVDTGELFF
once,NA,TRBV5-4,TRBJ1-2,TGTGCCAGCAGCTCTCAGGGGTACTATGGCTACACCTTC,CASSSQGYYGYTF
NA,NA,TRBV10-3,TRBJ2-2,TGTGCCATCAGCCAGAACACCGGGGAGCTGTTTTTT,CAISQNTGELFF
NA,NA,TRBV27,TRBJ2-3,TGTGCCAGCAGTTTATTGGGTTTTGGGGATACGCAGTATTTT,CASSLLGFGDTQYF
NA,TRBD1,TRBV6-1,TRBJ1-5,TGTGCCAGCAGTGATAAACAGGGGCTCAATCAGCCCCAGCATTTT,CASSDKQGLNQPQHF
NA,TRBD1,TRBV30,TRBJ2-2,TGTGCCTGGCGGACAGGTTCGGGGACAACCGGGGAGCTGTTTTTT,CAWRTGSGTTGELFF
NA,NA,TRBV5-1,TRBJ1-4,TGCGCCAGCAGCCCCCCCGGTGAAAAACTGTTTTTT,CASSPPGEKLFF
NA,NA,TRBV4-1,TRBJ2-7,TGCGCCAGCAGCCAAGGCGATCCCTACGAACAGTACTTC,CASSQGDPYEQYF
NA,TRBD1,TRBV12-3/TRBV12-4,TRBJ2-3,TGTGCCAGCAGTTCGGGACAGGGAGGCACAGATACGCAGTATTTT,CASSSGQGGTDTQYF
NA,TRBD2,TRBV9,TRBJ2-3,TGTGCCAGCAGCACCACGGGGGGTAGAACAGATACGCAGTATTTT,CASSTTGGRTDTQYF
NA,NA,TRBV7-9,TRBJ1-1,TGTGCCAGCAGCTTAGTGGGCAGGGGGAACACTGAAGCTTTCTTT,CASSLVGRGNTEAFF
NA,NA,TRBV4-2,TRBJ2-7,TGTGCCAGCAGCCAAGGACAGCTCCCCTACGAGCAGTACTTC,CASSQGQLPYEQYF
NA,NA,TRBV2,TRBJ2-7,TGTGCCACGCATGGAAAGGGAAGCTCCTACGAGCAGTACTTC,CATHGKGSSYEQYF
NA,TRBD1,TRBV13,TRBJ2-1,TGTGCCAGCAGCTTTCGTCCGACAGGGGAACATTATCTTGTCTATGAGCAGTTCTTC,CASSFRPTGEHYLVYEQFF
NA,NA,TRBV9,TRBJ2-1,TGTGCCAGCGGCCCGATGAATGAGCAGTTCTTC,CASGPMNEQFF
NA,TRBD2,TRBV20-1,TRBJ2-7,TGCAGTGCTAGAGATACTAGCGGGACCTACGAGCAGTACTTC,CSARDTSGTYEQYF
NA,NA,TRBV6-6,TRBJ1-1,TGTGCCAGCAGTTCCCTCCCATCGACCGGCGGTGAAGCTTTCTTT,CASSSLPSTGGEAFF
NA,TRBD1,TRBV29-1,TRBJ2-7,TGCAGCGTCACAGGGGTGGACGAGCAGTACTTC,CSVTGVDEQYF
few,NA,TRBV6-1,TRBJ2-7,TGTGCCAGCAGTGATTTGGACGGGGGCGAGCAGTACTTC,CASSDLDGGEQYF
NA,TRBD1,TRBV3-1,TRBJ2-3,TGTGCCAGCAGCCGAATCCCGGGACAGGGTAACACAGATACGCAGTATTTT,CASSRIPGQGNTDTQYF
NA,NA,TRBV23-1,TRBJ2-3,TGCGCCAGCAGTCTAAGCGGATACTGCACAGATACGCAGTATTTT,CASSLSGYCTDTQYF
NA,TRBD1,TRBV2,TRBJ1-2,TGTGCCAGAAAAAAGACAGGGACGAACTATGGCTACACCTTC,CARKKTGTNYGYTF
NA,NA,TRBV29-1,TRBJ2-7,TGCAGCGTTGGAGGGGACTACGAGCAGTACTTC,CSVGGDYEQYF
NA,TRBD2,TRBV19,TRBJ2-1,TGTGCCAGTAGTCCACTAGCGGGAGCCTCCTACAATGAGCAGTTCTTC,CASSPLAGASYNEQFF
NA,NA,TRBV13,TRBJ2-5,TGTGCCAGCAGCCTCTCGACGCAAGAGACCCAGTACTTC,CASSLSTQETQYF
NA,TRBD2,TRBV27,TRBJ2-7,TGTGCCAGCAGTTTACTGACTAGCGGGCCATTAGAGGAGCAGTACTTC,CASSLLTSGPLEEQYF
NA,NA,TRBV29-1,TRBJ1-2,TGCAGCGTTCACCCTGGCTACACCTTC,CSVHPGYTF
NA,TRBD2,TRBV6-5,TRBJ2-1,TGTGCCAGCCTGGGACTAGCCGACAATGAGCAGTTCTTC,CASLGLADNEQFF
NA,TRBD2,TRBV9,TRBJ2-3,TGTGCCAGCAGCGTAGGGACTAGCTTCACAGATACGCAGTATTTT,CASSVGTSFTDTQYF
NA,TRBD2,TRBV12-3/TRBV12-4,TRBJ2-1,TGTGCCAGCAGCAACCCAACCATAGCGGGGGAAAACAATGAGCAGTTCTTC,CASSNPTIAGENNEQFF
NA,TRBD2,TRBV20-1,TRBJ2-7,TGCAGTGCTAGTTCCGGGAGGGCCTACGAGCAGTACTTC,CSASSGRAYEQYF
NA,NA,TRBV10-3,TRBJ2-3,TGTGCCATCAGTGAGGGAGTTGGCACAGATACGCAGTATTTT,CAISEGVGTDTQYF
NA,NA,TRBV5-6,TRBJ2-1,TGTGCCAGCAGCTTGATAGGTGAGCAGTTCTTC,CASSLIGEQFF
NA,TRBD2,TRBV19,TRBJ2-7,TGTGCCAGTAGTCTTACGGGGGGTACCTACGAGCAGTACTTC,CASSLTGGTYEQYF